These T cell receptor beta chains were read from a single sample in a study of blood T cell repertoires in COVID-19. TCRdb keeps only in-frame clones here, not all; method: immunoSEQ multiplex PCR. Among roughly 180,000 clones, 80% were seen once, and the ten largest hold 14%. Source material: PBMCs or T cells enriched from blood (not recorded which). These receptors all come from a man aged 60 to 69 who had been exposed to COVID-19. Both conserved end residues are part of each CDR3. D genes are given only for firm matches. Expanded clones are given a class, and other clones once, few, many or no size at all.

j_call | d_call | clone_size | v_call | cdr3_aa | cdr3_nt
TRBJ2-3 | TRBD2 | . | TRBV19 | CASSIVAGVADTQYF | TGTGCCAGTAGTATTGTAGCGGGAGTGGCAGATACGCAGTATTTT
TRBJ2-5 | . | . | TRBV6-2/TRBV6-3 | CASSYSKASSMETQYF | TGTGCCAGCAGTTACTCGAAGGCTAGCAGTATGGAGACCCAGTACTTC
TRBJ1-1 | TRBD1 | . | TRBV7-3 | CASSLGTGGNTEAFF | TGTGCCAGCAGCTTGGGGACAGGGGGGAACACTGAAGCTTTCTTT
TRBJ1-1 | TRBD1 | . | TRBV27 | CASSLSGTVNTEAFF | TGTGCCAGCAGTTTATCTGGGACAGTGAACACTGAAGCTTTCTTT
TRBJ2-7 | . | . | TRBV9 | CASSVAGNYEQYF | TGTGCCAGCAGCGTAGCGGGGAACTACGAGCAGTACTTC
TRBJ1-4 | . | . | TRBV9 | CASSAAQGLGANEKLFF | TGTGCCAGCAGCGCCGCACAGGGCCTCGGGGCTAATGAAAAACTGTTTTTT
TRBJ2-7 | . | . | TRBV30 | CAWSVTGGARSYEQYF | TGTGCCTGGAGTGTAACAGGGGGGGCGCGGTCCTACGAGCAGTACTTC
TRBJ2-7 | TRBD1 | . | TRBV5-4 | CASSPGQSYEQYF | TGTGCCAGCAGCCCGGGACAGTCCTACGAGCAGTACTTC
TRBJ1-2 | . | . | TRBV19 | CASSTGQNRNRYGYTF | TGTGCCAGTAGTACCGGACAGAACAGAAATCGCTATGGCTACACCTTC
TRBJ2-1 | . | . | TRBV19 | CATRPPTGSPYYNEQFF | TGTGCCACCCGGCCCCCCACAGGTTCCCCATACTACAATGAGCAGTTCTTC
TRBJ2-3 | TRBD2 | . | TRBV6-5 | CASSYTSGSGADTQYF | TGTGCCAGCAGTTATACTAGCGGGAGTGGCGCAGATACGCAGTATTTT
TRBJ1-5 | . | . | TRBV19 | CASSITLYRPQHF | TGTGCCAGTAGTATAACTCTGTATCGGCCCCAGCATTTT
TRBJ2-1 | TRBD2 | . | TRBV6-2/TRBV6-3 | CASSPLGGMAFNEQFF | TGTGCCAGCAGTCCCCTCGGGGGGATGGCCTTCAATGAGCAGTTCTTC
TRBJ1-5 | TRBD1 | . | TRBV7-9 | CASSSFFGTADQPQHF | TGTGCCAGCAGTTCCTTTTTTGGGACAGCAGATCAGCCCCAGCATTTT
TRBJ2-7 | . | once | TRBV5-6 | CASSDGVAEQYF | TGTGCCAGCAGCGACGGAGTGGCCGAGCAGTACTTC
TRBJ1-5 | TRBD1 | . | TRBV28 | CASSPTGLDQPQHF | TGTGCCAGCAGTCCGACAGGGCTAGATCAGCCCCAGCATTTT
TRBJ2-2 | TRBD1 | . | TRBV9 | CASSPNQGAVGELFF | TGTGCCAGCAGCCCGAACCAGGGGGCGGTCGGGGAGCTGTTTTTT
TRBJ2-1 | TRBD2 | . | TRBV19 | CASSGGLAGVSRNEQFF | TGTGCCAGTAGTGGGGGACTAGCGGGAGTATCGCGGAATGAGCAGTTCTTC
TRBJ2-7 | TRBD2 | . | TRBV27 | CASSFWTSGRAYEQYF | TGTGCCAGCAGTTTCTGGACTAGCGGGAGGGCCTACGAGCAGTACTTC
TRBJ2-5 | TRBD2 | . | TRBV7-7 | CASSEGTSGSETQYF | TGTGCCAGCAGCGAAGGGACTAGCGGGAGCGAGACCCAGTACTTC
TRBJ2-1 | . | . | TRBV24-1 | CASTSGGLATNEQFF | TGTGCCTCAACCAGCGGCGGCCTAGCAACGAATGAGCAGTTCTTC
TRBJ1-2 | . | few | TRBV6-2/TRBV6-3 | CASSPRRVNYGYTF | TGTGCCAGCAGTCCCCGGAGGGTTAACTATGGCTACACCTTC
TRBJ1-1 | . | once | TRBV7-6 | CASSLTQGNSEAFF | TGTGCCAGCAGTTTAACGCAGGGAAACTCCGAAGCTTTCTTT
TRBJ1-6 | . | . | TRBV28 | CASNGAGDNSPLHF | TGTGCCAGCAACGGGGCAGGGGATAATTCACCCCTCCACTTT
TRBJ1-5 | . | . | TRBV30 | CAWSGGSNQPQHF | TGTGCCTGGAGTGGCGGTAGCAATCAGCCCCAGCATTTT
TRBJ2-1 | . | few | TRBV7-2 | CASSLAGGGNEQFF | TGTGCCAGCAGCTTAGCGGGAGGAGGAAATGAGCAGTTCTTC
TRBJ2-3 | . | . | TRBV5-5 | CASSLAIRSTDTQYF | TGTGCCAGCAGCTTGGCCATACGGAGCACAGATACGCAGTATTTT
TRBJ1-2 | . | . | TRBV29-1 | CSGSKQGSYGYTF | TGCAGCGGAAGTAAACAGGGCTCCTATGGCTACACCTTC
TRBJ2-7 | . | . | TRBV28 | CASNFPAAYEQYF | TGTGCCAGCAATTTCCCCGCGGCCTACGAGCAGTACTTC
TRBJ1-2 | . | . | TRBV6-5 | CASSNRQRQDGYTF | TGTGCCAGCAGTAACAGACAGAGGCAGGATGGCTACACCTTC